This T cell receptor (beta chain) was found in a study of T and B cells in COVID-19 patients. Study-level information: Critical illness requiring mechanical ventilation or extracorporeal membrane oxygenation affected three fifths of the roughly 20 active-infection patients.

TRB was amplified from about 250-500 ng of blood genomic DNA. Trimming shortened V by 2 bases and J by 2 bases, and 9 bases separated the two germline ends. The CDR3 sequence is 15 residues long. Germline CDR1 is KGHSH and CDR2 is LQKENI. TRB rearrangements were amplified by multiplex PCR with BIOMED2 TRB-A/B primers. Each CDR3 protein is one row after TCRdb ran MiXCR on the multiplex PCR reads. The sample contains 20,000 to 25,000 distinct CDR3 sequences, around 28% of which appear only once. The chain has TRBV18 and TRBJ2-2; a weak D match, TRBD1 (5 bases). Sequenced material: blood. The TCR comes from a human donor who had recovered from COVID-19. CDR3: CASSPGAQNTGELFF. CDR3 DNA: TGTGCCAGCTCACCAGGGGCACAAAACACCGGGGAGCTGTTTTTT.